A single sample is the source of the 14 T cell receptor beta chains below, sequenced in a study of STAT5B mutations in CD4+ large granular lymphocyte leukemia. Profiled with immunoSEQ multiplex PCR; TCRdb holds only in-frame clones, not every one. The sample carries nearly 35,000 clones, 55% to 80% recorded once. The sequencing sample was made of CD4+ T cells from blood buffy coats. These receptors were taken from a human donor in good health.

In the case of this clone: Other DNA sequences within the sample encode an identical CDR3. The chain uses TRBV9 and TRBJ1-2, with D hard to call. The V gene's germline CDR1 is SGDLS and CDR2 YYNGEE. The CDR3 is 13 residues long. V lost 0 bases to trimming and J lost 3 bases, with 6 bases between them. For the CDR3, the DNA is TGTGCCAGCAGCGTAGATGGCGACTATGGCTACACCTTC. It is translated as CASSVDGDYGYTF.

This clone was seen more than once but under ten times. V gene TRBV2 combines with J gene TRBJ1-6, with D perhaps TRBD1 (6 bases). This CDR3 comprises 16 residues. Germline V lookup: CDR1 SNHLY, CDR2 FYNNEI. V lost 7 bases and J 0 bases, leaving 13 bases between the germline ends. The chain's CDR3 is CASKAGHSSYNSPLHF. CDR3 bases: TGTGCCAGCAAGGCGGGACATAGCTCCTATAATTCACCCCTCCACTTT.

This chain connects TRBV9 to TRBJ2-5; no firm D call. V lost 0 bases to trimming and J lost 0 bases, with 15 bases between them. From germline, CDR1 is SGDLS and CDR2 YYNGEE. CDR3 length: 17 residues. This CDR3 reads CASSVVGSPWYQETQYF. The CDR3 coding sequence is TGTGCCAGCAGCGTAGTTGGCAGCCCTTGGTACCAAGAGACCCAGTACTTC.

The chain employs TRBV10-2 and TRBJ2-5, with 8 bases identical to TRBD1. The CDR3 length is 15 residues. Germline CDR1 reads WSHSY; CDR2 reads SAAADI. The V gene end was trimmed by 6 bases and the J gene end by 1 base; junction bases not matched to a gene: 7. CDR3 DNA sequence: TGCGCCAGCAGCTTCGACAGGGGTTTCCAAGAGACCCAGTACTTC. Translation gives CASSFDRGFQETQYF.

The V and J genes are TRBV5-6 and TRBJ2-1, with D possibly called TRBD1 or TRBD2 (5 bases each). Between the trimmed V and J ends, which lost 0 bases and 9 bases, there was a span of 10 bases. This CDR3 is built from 13 residues. Germline lookup yields CDR1 SGHDT and CDR2 YYEEEE. The chain's CDR3 is CASSLEAGAEQFF. CDR3 DNA sequence: TGTGCCAGCAGCTTGGAGGCCGGGGCTGAGCAGTTCTTC.

In the case of this clone: In the same sample, other DNA sequences code for this CDR3. The chain joins TRBV10-3 to TRBJ1-3, with D possibly being TRBD1 (6 bases). Germline CDR1 and CDR2: ENHRY and SYGVKD. V was clipped by 3 bases and J by 4 bases, with 10 bases between them. The CDR3 runs 14 residues. The chain's CDR3 is CAISEQGSGNTIYF. In DNA, the CDR3 is TGTGCCATCAGTGAACAGGGCTCGGGAAACACCATATATTTT.

The V call is TRBV5-4, the J call TRBJ1-6, with D maybe TRBD1 (6 bases). The ends were cut back, 4 bases at V and 6 bases at J, with 11 bases in the middle. CDR3 length equals 14 residues. Germline values: CDR1 SGHNT, CDR2 YYREEE (reference sequence). The CDR3, as DNA: TGTGCCAGCAGCCTACAGGGAATTAATTCACCCCTCCACTTT. Amino acids: CASSLQGINSPLHF.

This chain joins TRBV27 and TRBJ1-1; D unclear. V gave up 6 bases and J gave up 5 bases, with 13 bases separating them. Germline CDR1 MNHEY, CDR2 SMNVEV (reference sequence). The CDR3 sequence is 13 residues long. The CDR3 region has the DNA TGTGCCAGCAGCCTAGTTTTGGGGACTGAAGCTTTCTTT. Its translation is CASSLVLGTEAFF.

The chain carries TRBV29-1 and TRBJ1-4; possible D gene TRBD1, 5 bases. Germline values: CDR1 SQVTM, CDR2 ANQGSEA. V was shortened by 1 base and J by 10 bases, with 19 bases between the two germline ends. The CDR3 covers 15 residues. The CDR3 protein is CSVEGAGGTGGKLFF. CDR3 sequence (DNA): TGCAGCGTTGAAGGGGCCGGGGGAACAGGAGGAAAACTGTTTTTT.

There are a few counts of this clone. The rearrangement joins TRBV4-1 to TRBJ1-6, with 8 nucleotides matching TRBD1. Losses at the gene ends were 0 bases for V and 6 bases for J; bases not matched to a gene: 10. CDR3 size: 18 residues. Germline CDR1 reads MGHRA; CDR2 reads YSYEKL. The CDR3 DNA follows: TGCGCCAGCAGCCAAGATTTAATTCCAGGACAGGGTAATTCACCCCTCCACTTT. Translation gives CASSQDLIPGQGNSPLHF.

The rearrangement uses TRBV12-5 and TRBJ1-1; the D gene is possibly TRBD1 (6 bases). This CDR3 region has 14 residues. Germline assignment: CDR1 LGHNT and CDR2 FRNRAP. Trimming removed 5 bases at V and 3 bases at J, with 13 bases between. DNA for the CDR3: TGTGCTAGTGGTCCACGGGGGCCTTACACTGAAGCTTTCTTT. Residues: CASGPRGPYTEAFF.

In this sample, this clone turned up a few times. The chain combines TRBV19 with TRBJ1-4; TRBD1 matches at 7 bases. The V and J ends lost 5 bases and 3 bases, in that order; junction bases with no gene match: 6. The CDR3 sequence is 15 residues long. Germline V gives CDR1 LNHDA, CDR2 SQIVND (reference sequence). CDR3 nucleotide sequence: TGTGCCAGTAGTCCCACAGGGGTGTCTAATGAAAAACTGTTTTTT. As protein: CASSPTGVSNEKLFF.

CDR3 amino acids: CASSGATSGAGAGELFF. Here the CDR3 DNA reads TGCGCCAGCAGCGGGGCGACTAGCGGGGCTGGGGCCGGGGAGCTGTTTTTT. The chain joins TRBV5-1 to TRBJ2-2; 11 bases line up with TRBD2. CDR3 size: 17 residues. Looked up from germline, CDR1 is SGHRS and CDR2 is YFSETQ. V lost 4 bases and J lost 6; bases outside the gene matches: 11.

V and J are TRBV10-2 and TRBJ1-2, with 10 positions matching TRBD1. This CDR3 has 12 amino acids. Germline V gives CDR1 WSHSY, CDR2 SAAADI. V lost 6 bases, J lost 6 bases, and 1 base stayed unmatched. The DNA for the CDR3 is TGCGCCAGCAGAGGACAGGGGGATGGCTACACCTTC. Translation gives CASRGQGDGYTF.